These T cell receptor beta chains were read from a single sample in a study of glioma-infiltrating T cells after dendritic cell vaccination. The assay was immunoSEQ multiplex PCR, and TCRdb's table has in-frame clones only and misses some. This table has some 78,000 clones, 85% appearing once. The specimen comprised blood, sampled after dendritic cell vaccination. The receptors stem from a human donor with glioblastoma. Both conserved end residues are part of each CDR3. The D gene is left open where the match is weak. A row's size may be missing; if present it is once, few, many or a size class.

13	TRBV2	TRBD1	TRBJ2-1	.	TGTGCCAGCAGTGGACAGGGTTATAATGAGCAGTTCTTC	CASSGQGYNEQFF
16	TRBV5-1	.	TRBJ2-2	.	TGCGCCAGCAGCTTGGGTCGGACAATTGGCACCGGGGAGCTGTTTTTT	CASSLGRTIGTGELFF
14	TRBV7-9	TRBD1	TRBJ1-5	.	TGTGCCAGCAGCTTCGGACAGGGCAATCAGCCCCAGCATTTT	CASSFGQGNQPQHF
17	TRBV6-1	TRBD1	TRBJ2-5	.	TGTGCCAGCAGTGGAACTTTTCGGGACAGGGGGGGGGAGACCCAGTACTTC	CASSGTFRDRGGETQYF
15	TRBV19	TRBD1	TRBJ2-7	.	TGTGCCAGCAAGGCAGGGGGAAGCACCACCTACGAGCAGTACTTC	CASKAGGSTTYEQYF
12	TRBV10-1	TRBD1	TRBJ2-7	few	TGCGCCAGCACAGGACAGGGCTACGAGCAGTACTTC	CASTGQGYEQYF
15	TRBV5-5	.	TRBJ1-2	.	TGTGCCAGCAGCCCGGGATCCCTTGGCCCCTATGGCTACACCTTC	CASSPGSLGPYGYTF
13	TRBV7-2	.	TRBJ1-5	.	TGTGCCAGCAGCTTAGAGCACAATCAGCCCCAGCATTTT	CASSLEHNQPQHF
16	TRBV12-5	TRBD2	TRBJ2-3	.	TGTGCTAGTGGTTGGTCTAGCGGGAGTTTCCAAGATACGCAGTATTTT	CASGWSSGSFQDTQYF
14	TRBV27	TRBD2	TRBJ2-7	.	TGTGCCAGCACTCGAGCGGGAGGGTCCTACGAGCAGTACTTC	CASTRAGGSYEQYF
16	TRBV4-1	.	TRBJ1-5	.	TGCGCCAGCAGCCCCCACTGGGGGCGCAGCAATCAGCCCCAGCATTTT	CASSPHWGRSNQPQHF
14	TRBV14	.	TRBJ1-2	.	TGTGCCAGCAGCCAAGCCGGGGTTTTCTATGGCTACACCTTC	CASSQAGVFYGYTF
11	TRBV19	.	TRBJ2-1	.	TGTGCCAGTACGGGCTACAATGAGCAGTTCTTC	CASTGYNEQFF
14	TRBV28	.	TRBJ2-7	.	TGTGCCAGCAGTTTTACAGGGACCCCCTACGAGCAGTACTTC	CASSFTGTPYEQYF
15	TRBV25-1	.	TRBJ1-3	few	TGTGCCAGCAGTGAATTTTCCAGGGCTGGAAACACCATATATTTT	CASSEFSRAGNTIYF
12	TRBV30	.	TRBJ2-1	.	TGTGCCTGGAGTCCCGGGAGTGGTGAGCAGTTCTTC	CAWSPGSGEQFF
14	TRBV25-1	TRBD1	TRBJ2-7	.	TGTGCCAGCAGTGAGAGTCCAGGGGGCTTGGGGCAGTACTTC	CASSESPGGLGQYF
14	TRBV7-2	.	TRBJ2-7	.	TGTGCCAGCAGCGAACCAGGGTACTCCTACGAGCAGTACTTC	CASSEPGYSYEQYF
13	TRBV5-5	.	TRBJ2-2	few	TGTGCCAGCAGCTTGATGTATTCCGGGGAGCTGTTTTTT	CASSLMYSGELFF
17	TRBV29-1	.	TRBJ2-3	.	TGCAGCGTTGAAGTTCCTCTGCCTGGGGGGTCTCCAGATACGCAGTATTTT	CSVEVPLPGGSPDTQYF
12	TRBV11-1	.	TRBJ2-7	.	TGTGCCAGCAGCTCAAACAACTACGAGCAGTACTTC	CASSSNNYEQYF
17	TRBV9	TRBD1	TRBJ2-1	.	TGTGCCAGCAGCGTAGGAGGTGACAGGGCTGGCAACAATGAGCAGTTCTTC	CASSVGGDRAGNNEQFF
18	TRBV28	TRBD1	TRBJ1-5	.	TGTGCCAGCAGTTTGTTGAGGGGGCAGACTAATAGCAATCAGCCCCAGCATTTT	CASSLLRGQTNSNQPQHF
16	TRBV27	.	TRBJ2-2	once	TGTGCCAGCAGTTTACGTGGGGGGGCCTACACCGGGGAGCTGTTTTTT	CASSLRGGAYTGELFF
13	TRBV27	.	TRBJ1-5	.	TGTGCCAGCAGCACAGGGAGCAATCAGCCCCAGCATTTT	CASSTGSNQPQHF
14	TRBV19	.	TRBJ2-6	.	TGTGCCAGTAGGAGTTTCTCTGGGGCCAACGTCCTGACTTTC	CASRSFSGANVLTF
15	TRBV9	.	TRBJ2-3	.	TGTGCCAGCAGCGTAGTAGCAGCCGACACAGATACGCAGTATTTT	CASSVVAADTDTQYF
14	TRBV7-3	TRBD1	TRBJ2-2	.	TGTGCCAGCCAGGGGGCCCCGAACACCGGGGAGCTGTTTTTT	CASQGAPNTGELFF
14	TRBV6-1	TRBD2	TRBJ2-7	.	TGTGCCAGCAGTGAATTTCGACTAGCGGACGAGCAGTACTTC	CASSEFRLADEQYF
15	TRBV6-6	TRBD1	TRBJ2-7	few	TGTGCCAGCAGTACCCCCGGGACAGGAACCTACGAGCAGTACTTC	CASSTPGTGTYEQYF
15	TRBV9	.	TRBJ1-3	once	TGTGCCAGCAGCGCCCTCCGGCAGGGGGGAAACACCATATATTTT	CASSALRQGGNTIYF
13	TRBV6-4	TRBD2	TRBJ2-7	.	TGTGCCAGCAGTGAAGTGGCTAGCGGGAGGAGGCACTTC	CASSEVASGRRHF
15	TRBV5-1	.	TRBJ2-2	.	TGCGCCAGCAGTGTCGTACCGGGAGCGGTCGGGGAGCTGTTTTTT	CASSVVPGAVGELFF
15	TRBV29-1	TRBD1	TRBJ1-3	.	TGCAGCGTTCGGCAGGGGGCAGATGCTGGAAACACCATATATTTT	CSVRQGADAGNTIYF
15	TRBV7-6	.	TRBJ1-4	.	TGTGCCAGCAGCTTTGGAACAGGGAAGGATGAAAAACTGTTTTTT	CASSFGTGKDEKLFF
13	TRBV7-7	.	TRBJ2-7	.	TGTGCCAGCAGCCTGAGCAGGGGTTACGAGCAGTACTTC	CASSLSRGYEQYF
16	TRBV23-1	TRBD1	TRBJ1-5	.	TGCGCCAGCAGTCGGGACAGGTTAGTCGATAGTCAGCCCCAGCATTTT	CASSRDRLVDSQPQHF
14	TRBV6-1	TRBD1	TRBJ1-5	.	TGTGCCAGCAGTGAAGGACAGGGGCATCAGCCCCAGCATTTT	CASSEGQGHQPQHF
17	TRBV11-2	TRBD2	TRBJ2-4	.	TGTGCCAGCAGCCGTTGGACTAGCGGTATAGCCAAAAACATTCAGTACTTC	CASSRWTSGIAKNIQYF
13	TRBV6-4	TRBD1	TRBJ1-2	.	TGTGCCAGCAGTGACGGCAGGGGGATTGGCTACACCTTC	CASSDGRGIGYTF
10	TRBV2	.	TRBJ2-3	.	TGTGCCAGCATAGCAGATACGCAGTATTTT	CASIADTQYF
14	TRBV7-3	TRBD1	TRBJ2-7	.	TGTGCCAGCAGCCAAGGACAGGGGGTATACGAGCAGTACTTC	CASSQGQGVYEQYF
14	TRBV5-4	.	TRBJ1-2	.	TGTGCCAGCAGTCCAGGTGGTTTTAACTATGGCTACACCTTC	CASSPGGFNYGYTF
17	TRBV4-1	TRBD2	TRBJ2-1	.	TGCGCCAGCAGCCGGTTGACTAGCAGAAGCTCCTACAATGAGCAGTTCTTC	CASSRLTSRSSYNEQFF
14	TRBV5-6	.	TRBJ2-7	.	TGTGCCAGCAGCCTACGGGTCATTTACTACGAGCAGTACTTC	CASSLRVIYYEQYF
13	TRBV6-1	TRBD1	TRBJ2-7	.	TGTGCCAGCAGTCGGGACAGTACCTACGAGCAGTACTTC	CASSRDSTYEQYF
15	TRBV5-1	TRBD2	TRBJ2-7	few	TGCGCCAGCAGTCCCGCGGGGGGGAATACCTACGAGCAGTACTTC	CASSPAGGNTYEQYF
13	TRBV27	.	TRBJ1-2	.	TGTGCCAGCAGCCCGCTTAACAGGGATGGCTACACCTTC	CASSPLNRDGYTF
14	TRBV19	.	TRBJ2-3	.	TGTGCCAGTAGTTCCCGGGAAAGCACAGATACGCAGTATTTT	CASSSRESTDTQYF
15	TRBV5-4	.	TRBJ2-3	.	TGTGCCAGCAGCTTCGTCGGGGAGTTGCCAGATACGCAGTATTTT	CASSFVGELPDTQYF
15	TRBV4-3	.	TRBJ2-1	.	TGCGCCAGCAGCCACCTGGAGGGTGGGGCAAATGAGCAGTTCTTC	CASSHLEGGANEQFF
14	TRBV5-6	.	TRBJ2-2	.	TGTGCCAGCAGCTTCGACAGGGAGGCCGGGGAGCTGTTTTTT	CASSFDREAGELFF
14	TRBV25-1	.	TRBJ1-1	.	TGTGCCAGCCATCCCGGGGGGGCCAACACTGAAGCTTTCTTT	CASHPGGANTEAFF
15	TRBV7-8	.	TRBJ1-4	.	TGTGCCAGCAGCTTTCCGGACAGCCCTAATGAAAAACTGTTTTTT	CASSFPDSPNEKLFF
15	TRBV5-1	.	TRBJ2-1	.	TGCGCCAGCAGCGCGGGACTTGACACCTACAATGAGCAGTTCTTC	CASSAGLDTYNEQFF
15	TRBV6-1	.	TRBJ2-7	.	TGTGCCAGCAGTTTGATCCGGGATAATCTCTACGAGCAGTACTTC	CASSLIRDNLYEQYF
17	TRBV5-6	.	TRBJ1-4	.	TGTGCCAGCAGCTTGGGGCGCAGGGGCCTTAATCGGGAAAAACTGTTTTTT	CASSLGRRGLNREKLFF